This T cell receptor (beta chain) was recovered during a study of cytomegalovirus exposure and HLA in healthy donors. Healthy bone marrow donors formed the donor group. PCR amplification relied on 60 Vbeta primers (plus 13 Jbeta primers). The data were produced by immunoSEQ multiplex PCR, yet TCRdb's version contains in-frame clones alone and is incomplete. This sample has roughly 190,000 clones, with 65% to 85% found just once. The CDR3 runs to 15 residues. V lost 2 bases to trimming and J lost 4 bases; unmatched junction nucleotides: 6. Germline CDR1 reads SGHRS; CDR2 reads YFSETQ. Remarks on this clone: Antigen: not known.

The study's findings and limits: It was reported that the classifier diagnosed cytomegalovirus status with high specificity and sensitivity in both the original and validation cohorts. In vitro confirmation showed three CMV-associated chains to be CMV antigen specific. An analysis that was carried out later associated some 17,000 TCR beta sequences with HLA alleles at 0.05 false discovery rate.

The chain combines TRBV5-1 with TRBJ2-1; 7 positions agree with TRBD2. This clonotype was sampled from a man aged 35 to 55 in good health and CMV-seropositive. The sequencing input was PBMCs. The DNA of the CDR3 is TGCGCCAGCAGCTTTAGTAGCGGGCCTTACAATGAGCAGTTCTTC. As protein: CASSFSSGPYNEQFF.